This paragraph covers one T cell receptor beta chain sequence. The antigen is undetermined. Trimming cost V 4 bases and J 2 bases, with 6 bases left between them. The CDR3 contains 13 residues. This record comes from a study of T cell repertoires in cytomegalovirus infection. Each CDR3 protein gets one entry after TCRdb re-called the reads with MiXCR. The data contain 69,000 or so distinct CDR3 sequences, roughly 28% of them singletons. The receptor's source is a human donor in good health (CMV status not recorded). Some clones in this sample may be carry-over from other donors' samples. The chain joins TRBV12-3 or TRBV12-4 to TRBJ1-5; D might be TRBD1 (5 bases). The specimen was CD8+ T cells from cultured PBMCs, collected from culture after CMV antigen stimulation. In DNA form, the CDR3 reads TGTGCCAGCAGTTGGGGGGGCAATCAGCCCCAGCATTTT. It yields the protein CASSWGGNQPQHF.